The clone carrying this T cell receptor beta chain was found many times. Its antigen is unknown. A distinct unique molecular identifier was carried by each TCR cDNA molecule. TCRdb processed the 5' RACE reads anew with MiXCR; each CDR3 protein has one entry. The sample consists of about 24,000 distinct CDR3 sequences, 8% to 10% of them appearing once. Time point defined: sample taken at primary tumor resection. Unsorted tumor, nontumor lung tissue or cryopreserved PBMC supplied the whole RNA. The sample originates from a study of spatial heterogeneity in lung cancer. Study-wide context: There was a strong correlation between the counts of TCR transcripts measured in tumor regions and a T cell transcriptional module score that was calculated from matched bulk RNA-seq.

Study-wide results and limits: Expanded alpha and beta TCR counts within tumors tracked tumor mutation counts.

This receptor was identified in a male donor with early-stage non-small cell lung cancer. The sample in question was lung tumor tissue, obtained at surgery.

CDR3: CASRVAETYNEQFF. The CDR3 DNA follows: TGCGCCAGCAGGGTAGCGGAGACCTACAATGAGCAGTTCTTC. The chain has TRBV5-1 and TRBJ2-1, with D perhaps matching TRBD2 (6 bases). Germline V gene lookup returns CDR1 SGHRS and CDR2 YFSETQ. CDR3 length equals 14 residues. The V end lost 5 bases, the J end lost 2 bases, and 11 bases lay between the germline ends.